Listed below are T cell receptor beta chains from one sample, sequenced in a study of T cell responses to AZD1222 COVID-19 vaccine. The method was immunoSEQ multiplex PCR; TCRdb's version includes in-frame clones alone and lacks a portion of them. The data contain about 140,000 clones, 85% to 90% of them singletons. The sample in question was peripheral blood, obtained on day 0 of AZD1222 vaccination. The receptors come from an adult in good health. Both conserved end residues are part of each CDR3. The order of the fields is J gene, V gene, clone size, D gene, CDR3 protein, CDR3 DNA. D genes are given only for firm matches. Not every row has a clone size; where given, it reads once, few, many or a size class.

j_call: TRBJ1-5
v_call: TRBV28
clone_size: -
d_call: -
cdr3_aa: CASRTVNQPQHF
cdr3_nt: TGTGCCAGCAGGACAGTTAATCAGCCCCAGCATTTT

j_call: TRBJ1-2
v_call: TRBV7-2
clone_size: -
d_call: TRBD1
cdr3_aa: CASSSRGQYYGYTF
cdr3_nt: TGTGCCAGCAGCTCCAGGGGACAGTACTATGGCTACACCTTC

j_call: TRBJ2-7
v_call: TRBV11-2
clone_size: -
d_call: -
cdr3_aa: CASSFSATYEQYF
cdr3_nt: TGTGCCAGCAGCTTCTCTGCGACCTACGAGCAGTACTTC

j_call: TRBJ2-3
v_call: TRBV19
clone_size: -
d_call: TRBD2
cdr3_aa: CASSVTRGMLSDTQYF
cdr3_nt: TGTGCCAGTAGTGTCACGCGGGGGATGCTTTCAGATACGCAGTATTTT

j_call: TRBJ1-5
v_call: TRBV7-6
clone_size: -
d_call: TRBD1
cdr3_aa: CASSTRGRDSNQPQHF
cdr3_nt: TGTGCCAGCAGCACCCGGGGGCGGGACAGTAATCAGCCCCAGCATTTT

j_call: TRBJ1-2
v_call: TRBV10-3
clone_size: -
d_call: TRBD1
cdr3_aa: CATYYTGQEGYTF
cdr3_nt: TGTGCCACGTACTACACAGGACAGGAGGGCTACACCTTC

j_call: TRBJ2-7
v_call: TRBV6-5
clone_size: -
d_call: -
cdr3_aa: CASSHQDTSTYEQYF
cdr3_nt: TGTGCCAGCAGTCATCAGGACACGTCAACCTACGAGCAGTACTTC

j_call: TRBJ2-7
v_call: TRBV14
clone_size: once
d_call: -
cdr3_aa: CASSQEGGPRLQSSYEQYF
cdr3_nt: TGTGCCAGCAGCCAAGAGGGGGGGCCGCGGCTACAGAGCTCCTACGAGCAGTACTTC

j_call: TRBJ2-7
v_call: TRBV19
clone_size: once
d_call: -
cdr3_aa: CARKNNRVPSYEQYF
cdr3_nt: TGTGCCAGGAAAAATAACAGGGTCCCTTCCTACGAGCAGTACTTC

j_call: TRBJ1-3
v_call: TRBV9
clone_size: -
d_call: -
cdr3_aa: CASSPNQGHSGNTIYF
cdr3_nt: TGTGCCAGCAGCCCGAATCAGGGGCACTCTGGAAACACCATATATTTT

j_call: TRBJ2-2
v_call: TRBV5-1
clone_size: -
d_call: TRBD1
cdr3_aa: CASRPGTGNTGELFF
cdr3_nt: TGCGCCAGCAGGCCCGGGACAGGGAACACCGGGGAGCTGTTTTTT

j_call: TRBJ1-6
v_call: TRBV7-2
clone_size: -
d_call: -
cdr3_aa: CASVDYFYSPLHF
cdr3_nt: TGTGCCAGCGTCGATTACTTTTATTCACCCCTCCACTTT

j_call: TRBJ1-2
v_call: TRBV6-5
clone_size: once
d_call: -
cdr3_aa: CASTPTMTGFYGYTF
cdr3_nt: TGTGCCAGCACCCCGACTATGACGGGATTCTATGGCTACACCTTC

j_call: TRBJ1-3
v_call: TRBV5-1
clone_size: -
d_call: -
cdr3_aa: CASSGTGTSSGNTIYF
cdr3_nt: TGCGCCAGCAGCGGCACCGGGACATCCTCTGGAAACACCATATATTTT

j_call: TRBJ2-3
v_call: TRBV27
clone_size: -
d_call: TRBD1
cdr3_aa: CASSPQTGGNPDTQYF
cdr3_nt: TGTGCCAGCAGTCCGCAGACAGGGGGCAACCCAGATACGCAGTATTTT

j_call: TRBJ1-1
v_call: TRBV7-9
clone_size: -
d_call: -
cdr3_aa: CASSLVTNTEAFF
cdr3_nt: TGTGCCAGCAGCTTAGTGACTAACACTGAAGCTTTCTTT

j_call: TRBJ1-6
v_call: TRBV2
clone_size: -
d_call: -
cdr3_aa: CASHDRLSYNSPLHF
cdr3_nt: TGTGCCAGCCATGACCGGTTATCCTATAATTCACCCCTCCACTTT

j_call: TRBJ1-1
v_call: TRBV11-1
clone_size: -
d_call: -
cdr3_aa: CASSSWGARITEAFF
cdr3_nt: TGTGCCAGCAGCTCTTGGGGGGCCCGGATCACTGAAGCTTTCTTT

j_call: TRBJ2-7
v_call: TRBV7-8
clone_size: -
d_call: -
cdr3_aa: CASSYLPGFSNYEQYF
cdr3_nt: TGTGCCAGCAGCTACCTCCCAGGATTCTCTAACTACGAGCAGTACTTC

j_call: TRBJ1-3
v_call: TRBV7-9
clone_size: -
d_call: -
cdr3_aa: CASSTFGERNTIYF
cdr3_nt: TGTGCCAGCAGTACCTTCGGGGAGAGGAACACCATATATTTT

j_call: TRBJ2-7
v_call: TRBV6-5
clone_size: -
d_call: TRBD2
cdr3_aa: CASWSGGRAPDEQYF
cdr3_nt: TGTGCCAGCTGGTCTGGCGGGAGGGCCCCTGACGAGCAGTACTTC

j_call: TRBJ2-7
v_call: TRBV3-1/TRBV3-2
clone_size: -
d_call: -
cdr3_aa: CASSLTGLFYEQYF
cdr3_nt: TGTGCCAGCAGCCTGACGGGGCTATTTTACGAGCAGTACTTC

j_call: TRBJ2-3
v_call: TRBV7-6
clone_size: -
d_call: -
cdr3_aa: CASSFGGGGKADTQYF
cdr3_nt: TGTGCCAGCAGCTTTGGGGGGGGCGGGAAGGCAGATACGCAGTATTTT

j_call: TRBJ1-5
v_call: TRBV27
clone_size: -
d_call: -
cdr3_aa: CASTPAPTGSGQPQHF
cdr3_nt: TGTGCCAGCACCCCCGCCCCTACAGGGTCTGGTCAGCCCCAGCATTTT

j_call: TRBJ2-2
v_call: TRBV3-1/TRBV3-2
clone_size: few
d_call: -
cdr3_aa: CASSRFGNTGELFF
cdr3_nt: TGTGCCAGCAGCCGTTTTGGGAACACCGGGGAGCTGTTTTTT

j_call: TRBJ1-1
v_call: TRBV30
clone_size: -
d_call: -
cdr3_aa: CAWTKGFGTEAFF
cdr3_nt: TGTGCCTGGACCAAGGGTTTCGGCACTGAAGCTTTCTTT

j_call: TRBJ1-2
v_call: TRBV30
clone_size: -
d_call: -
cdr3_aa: CAWSPFRGLYGYTF
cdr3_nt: TGTGCCTGGAGTCCCTTTCGGGGTCTTTATGGCTACACCTTC

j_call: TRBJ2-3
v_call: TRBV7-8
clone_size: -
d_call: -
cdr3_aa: CASSQRTRPDTQYF
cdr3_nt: TGTGCCAGCAGCCAGCGGACGAGACCAGATACGCAGTATTTT

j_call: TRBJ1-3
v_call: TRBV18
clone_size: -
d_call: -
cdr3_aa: CASSPDRSSGNTIYF
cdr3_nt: TGTGCCAGCTCCCCCGACAGGAGCTCTGGAAACACCATATATTTT

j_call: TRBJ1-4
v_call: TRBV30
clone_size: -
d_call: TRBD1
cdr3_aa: CAWTAWDRVEKLFF
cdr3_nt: TGTGCCTGGACGGCATGGGACAGGGTTGAAAAACTGTTTTTT

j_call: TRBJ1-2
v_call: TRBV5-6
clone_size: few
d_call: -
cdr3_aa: CASTFLPRGGYTF
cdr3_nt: TGTGCCAGCACCTTCCTTCCCAGGGGTGGCTACACCTTC

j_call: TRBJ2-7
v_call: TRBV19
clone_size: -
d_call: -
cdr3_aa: CASSISQFRLDEQYF
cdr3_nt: TGTGCCAGTAGTATAAGTCAGTTCCGCTTGGACGAGCAGTACTTC